Here is one TCR beta chain with its context. The data originate from a study of blood T cell repertoires in COVID-19. Study details: Collection of acute and convalescent COVID-19 samples took place in the United States, Italy and Spain.

Per the original data handling: The assay estimated nucleated cells by amplifying reference gene primers. Sequencing used immunoSEQ multiplex PCR; TCRdb keeps in-frame clones, though not all of them. Clone size and V and J calls were adopted from that table, with D and trimming inferred from the DNA. The sample carries about 26,000 clones, 85% to 90% recorded once. This receptor was identified in a man in his 70s with acute or convalescent COVID-19. The sequencing sample was made of peripheral blood.

The CDR3 loop reads CASNSGQSYEQYF. DNA of the CDR3: TGTGCCAGCAACTCGGGACAGTCCTACGAGCAGTACTTC. The chain is built from TRBV12-3 or TRBV12-4 and TRBJ2-7; 7 nucleotides match TRBD1. The CDR3 has 13 amino acids. Germline trimming cut 7 bases from V and 1 base from J; bases unmatched to any gene: 4.